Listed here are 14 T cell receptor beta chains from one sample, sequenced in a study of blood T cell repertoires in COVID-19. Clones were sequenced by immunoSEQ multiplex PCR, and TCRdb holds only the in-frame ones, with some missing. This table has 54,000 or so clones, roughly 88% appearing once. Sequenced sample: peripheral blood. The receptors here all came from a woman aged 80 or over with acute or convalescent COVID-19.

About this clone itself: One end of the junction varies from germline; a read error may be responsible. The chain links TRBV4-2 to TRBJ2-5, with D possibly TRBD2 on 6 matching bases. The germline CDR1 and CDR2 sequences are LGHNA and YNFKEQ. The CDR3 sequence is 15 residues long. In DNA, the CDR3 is TGTGCCAGCAGCCCCAAAGAGGACTATCAAGGGACCCAGTACTTC. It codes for CASSPKEDYQGTQYF.

In DNA form, the CDR3 reads TGTGCCAGTACGACTAGCGGGGGGGCCTGGGATACGCAGTATTTT. Translation: CASTTSGGAWDTQYF. V usage is TRBV19 and J usage is TRBJ2-3; 14 bases line up with TRBD2. CDR1 and CDR2 (germline): LNHDA, SQIVND (reference sequence). The J segment lost 6 bases and the V segment lost 7 bases, leaving 6 bases of the junction unmatched. The CDR3 length is 15 residues.

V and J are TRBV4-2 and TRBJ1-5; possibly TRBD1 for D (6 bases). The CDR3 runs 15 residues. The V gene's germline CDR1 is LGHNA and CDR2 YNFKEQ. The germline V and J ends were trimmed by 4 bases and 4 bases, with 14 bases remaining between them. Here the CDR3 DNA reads TGTGCCAGCAGCCGAACCGGACAGCCAAATCAGCCCCAGCATTTT. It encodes CASSRTGQPNQPQHF.

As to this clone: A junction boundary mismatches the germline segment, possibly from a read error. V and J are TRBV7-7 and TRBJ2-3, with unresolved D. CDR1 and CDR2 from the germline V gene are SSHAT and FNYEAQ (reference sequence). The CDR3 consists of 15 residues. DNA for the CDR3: TGTGCTAGCAGCTTCACTTATGCGTTGGCAGATACGCAGTATTTT. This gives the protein CASSFTYALADTQYF. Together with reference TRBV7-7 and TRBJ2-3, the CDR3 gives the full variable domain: GAGVSQSPRYKVTKRGQDVTLRCDPISSHATLYWYQQALGQGPEFLTYFNYEAQPDKSGLPSDRFSAERPEGSISTLTIQRTEQRDSAMYRCASSFTYALADTQYFGPGTRLTVL.

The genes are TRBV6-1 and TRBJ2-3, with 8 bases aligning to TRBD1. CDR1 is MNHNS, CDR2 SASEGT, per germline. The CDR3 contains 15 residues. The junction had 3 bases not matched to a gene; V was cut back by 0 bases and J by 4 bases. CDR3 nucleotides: TGTGCCAGCAGTGAAGCGGACAGGGTGGCAGATACGCAGTATTTT. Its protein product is CASSEADRVADTQYF.

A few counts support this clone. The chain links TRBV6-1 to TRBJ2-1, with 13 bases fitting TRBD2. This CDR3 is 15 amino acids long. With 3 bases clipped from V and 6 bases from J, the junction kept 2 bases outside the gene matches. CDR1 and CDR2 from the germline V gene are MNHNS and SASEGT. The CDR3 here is CASSDGLAGVNEQFF. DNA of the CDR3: TGTGCCAGCAGTGACGGACTAGCGGGAGTCAATGAGCAGTTCTTC.

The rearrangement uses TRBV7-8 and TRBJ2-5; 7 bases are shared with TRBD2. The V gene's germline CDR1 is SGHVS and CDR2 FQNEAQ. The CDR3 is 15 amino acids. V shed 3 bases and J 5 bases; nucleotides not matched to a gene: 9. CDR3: CASSLRREFSETQYF. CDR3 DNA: TGTGCCAGCAGCTTGCGGCGGGAGTTTTCGGAGACCCAGTACTTC.

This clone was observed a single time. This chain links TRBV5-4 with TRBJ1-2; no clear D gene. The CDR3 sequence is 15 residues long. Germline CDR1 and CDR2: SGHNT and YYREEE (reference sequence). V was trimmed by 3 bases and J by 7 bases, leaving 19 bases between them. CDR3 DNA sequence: TGTGCCAGCAGCTCGACTTCAACCCAACTTAGTGGCTACACCTTC. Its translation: CASSSTSTQLSGYTF.

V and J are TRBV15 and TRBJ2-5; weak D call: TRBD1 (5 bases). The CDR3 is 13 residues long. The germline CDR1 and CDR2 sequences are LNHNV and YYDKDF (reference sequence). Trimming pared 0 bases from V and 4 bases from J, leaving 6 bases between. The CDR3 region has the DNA TGTGCCACCAGCAGAGATAGGGGAGAGACCCAGTACTTC. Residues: CATSRDRGETQYF.

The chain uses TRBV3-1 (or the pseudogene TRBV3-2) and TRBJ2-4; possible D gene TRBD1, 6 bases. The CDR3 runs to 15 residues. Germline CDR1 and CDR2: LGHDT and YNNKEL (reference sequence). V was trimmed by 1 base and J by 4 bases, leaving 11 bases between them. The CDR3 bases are TGTGCCAGCAGCCAAGTGGTCGGACAGAAAAACATTCAGTACTTC. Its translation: CASSQVVGQKNIQYF.

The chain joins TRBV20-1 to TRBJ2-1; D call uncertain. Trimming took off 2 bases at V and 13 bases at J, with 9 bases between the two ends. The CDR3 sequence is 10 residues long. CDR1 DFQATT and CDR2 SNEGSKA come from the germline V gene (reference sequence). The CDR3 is CSARPVLQFF. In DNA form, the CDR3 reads TGCAGTGCTAGACCGGTCTTACAGTTCTTC.

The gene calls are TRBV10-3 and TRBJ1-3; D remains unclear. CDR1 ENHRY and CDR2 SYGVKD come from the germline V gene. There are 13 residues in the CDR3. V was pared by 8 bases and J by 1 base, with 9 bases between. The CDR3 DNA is TGTGCCATCTTTGGAGGATCTGGAAACACCATATATTTT. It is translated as CAIFGGSGNTIYF.

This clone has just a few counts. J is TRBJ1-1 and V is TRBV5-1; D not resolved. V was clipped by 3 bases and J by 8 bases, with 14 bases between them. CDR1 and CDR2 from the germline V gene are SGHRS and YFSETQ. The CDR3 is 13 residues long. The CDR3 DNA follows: TGCGCCAGCAGCTCCCTTCCGGGAGGCGAAGCTTTCTTT. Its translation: CASSSLPGGEAFF.

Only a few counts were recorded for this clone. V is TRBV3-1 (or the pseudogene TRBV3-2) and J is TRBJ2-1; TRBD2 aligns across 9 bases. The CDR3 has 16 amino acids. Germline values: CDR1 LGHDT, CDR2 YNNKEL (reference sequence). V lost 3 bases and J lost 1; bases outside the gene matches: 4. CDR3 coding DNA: TGTGCCAGCAGCCAGGGGACTAGCAGATCCTACAATGAGCAGTTCTTC. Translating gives CASSQGTSRSYNEQFF.